A single sample gave rise to the 6 T cell receptor beta chains below, sequenced in a study of CD8 T cells in Susac syndrome. Reverse transcription of about 0.45 to 1 ug RNA was carried out with random hexamers. TCRdb re-called the immunoSEQ multiplex PCR reads with MiXCR, one entry per CDR3 protein. The sample has 200,000 to 250,000 distinct CDR3 sequences; roughly 94% are singletons. The sample was CD4+ T cells from PBMCs. The receptors come from a human donor with multiple sclerosis.

The V gene is TRBV4-1, the J gene TRBJ2-3; 8 bases line up with TRBD2. V lost 1 base to trimming and J lost 5 bases; unmatched junction nucleotides: 8. CDR3 size: 16 residues. CDR1 MGHRA and CDR2 YSYEKL come from the germline V gene. The CDR3 sequence is CASSQVSSGGEDTQYF. The DNA for the CDR3 is TGCGCCAGCAGCCAAGTATCGTCGGGGGGGGAAGATACGCAGTATTTT.

This sequence joins TRBV6-6 and TRBJ1-2; D is unclear. The germline gives CDR1 MNHNY, CDR2 SVGAGI (reference sequence). The CDR3 loop spans 12 amino acids. The V end was cut by 10 bases, the J end by 4 bases, with 13 bases between. CDR3 in amino acids: CATDTTGYGYTF. CDR3 nucleotides: TGTGCCACCGACACCACGGGCTATGGCTACACCTTC.

This clonotype was detected only a few times. The rearrangement joins TRBV7-9 to TRBJ1-1; 9 nucleotides align to TRBD1. Trimming cost V 5 bases and J 1 base; bases outside gene matches: 5. The CDR3 totals 15 residues. Germline V gene data show CDR1 as SEHNR and CDR2 as FQNEAQ (reference sequence). The CDR3 coding sequence is TGTGCCAGCAGCCCGGGGACAGGGAAGAACACTGAAGCTTTCTTT. Its translation: CASSPGTGKNTEAFF.

The chain has TRBV12-3 or TRBV12-4 and TRBJ1-4, with a tentative D call TRBD1 (6 bases). Trimming removed 7 bases from V and 8 bases from J, with 17 bases in between. This CDR3 is built from 14 residues. The CDR3 DNA reads TGTGCCAGCAACCTTGGGGGGGGCTACGAAAAACTGTTTTTT. Amino acid sequence: CASNLGGGYEKLFF.

The chain joins TRBV12-3 or TRBV12-4 to TRBJ2-4; D possibly corresponds to TRBD1 (5 bases). Trimming removed 5 bases at V and 0 bases at J, with 14 bases between. This CDR3 has 16 amino acids. The CDR3 here is CASSPFDSLAKNIQYF. The CDR3 nucleotides are TGTGCCAGCAGTCCCTTCGACAGCCTAGCCAAAAACATTCAGTACTTC.

This clonotype has just a few counts. V gene TRBV11-1 combines with J gene TRBJ1-1; TRBD1 might be the D (6 bases). Germline lookup yields CDR1 SGHAT and CDR2 FQDESV (reference sequence). Trimming took 3 bases from V and 5 from J, leaving 16 bases between them. The CDR3 loop spans 15 amino acids. The CDR3 DNA follows: TGTGCCAGCAGCTTCAGGGGCCATAGGGATACTGAAGCTTTCTTT. This translates into CASSFRGHRDTEAFF.